The next 23 T cell receptor beta chains were all read from a single sample in a study of metastatic and nonmetastatic thyroid tumors. From the PCR reads, TCRdb re-called clones with MiXCR. The data show 14,000 to 15,000 clones, with 3% to 4.5% seen just once and around 30% held by the top ten. No patient had received any treatment before thyroid surgery. The sequencing input was tumor tissue. The source of these receptors is a female donor with papillary thyroid cancer or a benign thyroid nodule (not recorded which). Some clones in this sample may be carry-over from other donors' samples.

In its sample, this clone was seen a few times. The chain joins TRBV28 to TRBJ1-2; no definite D call. The CDR3 sequence is 12 residues long. CDR1 MDHEN and CDR2 SYDVKM come from the germline V gene. V shed 9 bases and J shed 2 bases, with 10 bases lying between them. The CDR3 coding sequence is TGTGCCAGTCTGGACTACAACTATGGCTACACCTTC. Its translation is CASLDYNYGYTF.

The table lists this clone with a few counts. This chain joins TRBV6-4 and TRBJ1-1, with a possible D match to TRBD1 (5 bases). Per the germline V gene, CDR1 is MRHNA and CDR2 is SNTAGT. The CDR3 has 16 amino acids. With 3 bases removed from V and 1 base from J, the gap between germline ends came to 15 bases. CDR3 in amino acids: CASSEAGLGENTEAFF. The CDR3 nucleotides read TGTGCCAGCAGTGAAGCGGGTTTAGGGGAGAACACTGAAGCTTTCTTT.

This clone was seen a handful of times. This chain links TRBV3-1 with TRBJ1-1, with D maybe TRBD1 (5 bases). From germline, CDR1 is LGHDT and CDR2 YNNKEL (reference sequence). The CDR3 is 16 residues long. Trimming took 0 bases from V and 1 from J, leaving 12 bases between them. CDR3 sequence (DNA): TGTGCCAGCAGCCAAGAAGGTCAGGGACGGAACACTGAAGCTTTCTTT. The encoded protein is CASSQEGQGRNTEAFF.

This clone showed up many times. The chain is built from TRBV5-1 and TRBJ2-2; D unresolved. The CDR3 consists of 15 residues. Germline V gives CDR1 SGHRS, CDR2 YFSETQ. The ends were cut back, 3 bases at V and 1 base at J, with 10 bases in the middle. CDR3: CASSSSTGNTGELFF. DNA of the CDR3: TGCGCCAGCAGCTCCTCGACGGGGAACACCGGGGAGCTGTTTTTT.

Judged by abundance, this clone is large. The genes are TRBV7-9 and TRBJ1-2, with 7 bases that match TRBD1. Germline CDR1 SEHNR, CDR2 FQNEAQ (reference sequence). V shed 5 bases, J shed 7 bases, and the junction held 13 bases outside the gene matches. The CDR3 loop spans 15 amino acids. This chain's CDR3 is CASSPTGIPDSGYTF. The CDR3 DNA reads as TGTGCCAGCAGCCCGACAGGGATCCCCGACAGTGGCTACACCTTC.

Within the sample, this clone is medium-sized (0.01 to 0.1%). Germline and junction disagree at one end, which may indicate a read error. V usage is TRBV13 and J usage is TRBJ2-1, with 7 bases matching TRBD2. There are 16 residues in the CDR3. Germline values: CDR1 PRHDT, CDR2 FYEKMQ (reference sequence). The CDR3 here is CASTLSKGRAYNEQFF. The CDR3 bases are TGTGCCAGCACCTTATCTAAGGGGAGGGCCTACAATGAGCAGTTCTTC. Based on the CDR3 plus reference TRBV13 and TRBJ2-1, the full variable domain is AAGVIQSPRHLIKEKRETATLKCYPIPRHDTVYWYQQGPGQDPQFLISFYEKMQSDKGSIPDRFSAQQFSDYHSELNMSSLELGDSALYFCASTLSKGRAYNEQFFGPGTRLTVL.

The J gene is TRBJ2-3, the V gene TRBV6-2 or TRBV6-3; no firm D call. Trimming stripped 0 bases from V and 6 bases from J, with 16 bases between. The CDR3 is 16 amino acids. Germline-derived CDR1 and CDR2 are MNHEY and SVGEGT. CDR3 protein: CASSYSTPGLRDTQYF. The DNA of the CDR3 is TGTGCCAGCAGTTACTCGACCCCGGGTCTGCGTGATACGCAGTATTTT.

The gene calls are TRBV6-2 or TRBV6-3 and TRBJ2-5, with D hard to call. This CDR3 comprises 13 residues. Germline V gene data show CDR1 as MNHEY and CDR2 as SVGEGT. V lost 5 bases to trimming and J lost 1 base, with 8 bases between them. The CDR3 spells CASSPQPQETQYF. Written as DNA, the CDR3 is TGTGCCAGCAGTCCCCAGCCCCAAGAGACCCAGTACTTC.

In nucleotides, the CDR3 is TGTGCCAGCACCCTTAGCGGGAGTCATGAGCAGTTCTTC. Protein: CASTLSGSHEQFF. V gene TRBV9 combines with J gene TRBJ2-1; 9 nucleotides align to TRBD2. The germline V gene encodes CDR1 SGDLS and CDR2 YYNGEE. Trimming took 6 bases from V and 8 from J; bases not matched to a gene: 6. This CDR3 contains 13 residues.

The table lists this clone with a few counts. V gene TRBV6-2 or TRBV6-3 combines with J gene TRBJ2-1, with 11 bases matching TRBD2. From germline, CDR1 is MNHEY and CDR2 SVGEGT. CDR3 size: 14 residues. With 7 bases clipped from V and 3 bases from J, the junction kept 2 bases outside the gene matches. The CDR3, as DNA: TGTGCCAGCAAGGGGACTAGCGGCTACAATGAGCAGTTCTTC. Its protein is CASKGTSGYNEQFF.

The sample holds a few counts of this clone. This chain uses TRBV4-2 with TRBJ2-1; possibly TRBD2 for D (6 bases). This CDR3 region has 16 residues. Germline CDR1 is LGHNA and CDR2 is YNFKEQ. V was cut by 3 bases and J by 0 bases, with 12 bases left in between. CDR3 DNA sequence: TGTGCCAGCAGCCATACGGGGGTTAGCTCCTACAATGAGCAGTTCTTC. Protein product: CASSHTGVSSYNEQFF.

This clone was picked up a small number of times. The chain combines TRBV12-3 or TRBV12-4 with TRBJ2-3, with TRBD2 identical over 7 bases. Unmatched junction bases numbered 15, after V lost 8 bases and J lost 1 base. This CDR3 is 17 amino acids long. CDR3 sequence: CASAIVGGRWRTDTQYF. The CDR3, as DNA: TGTGCCAGCGCAATTGTGGGCGGGAGATGGCGCACAGATACGCAGTATTTT.

This clone was observed a few times. The V gene is TRBV7-2, the J gene TRBJ1-2; D is perhaps TRBD1 (5 bases). The V gene lost 5 bases and the J gene lost 8 bases, with 15 bases spanning the gap. Germline V lookup: CDR1 SGHTA, CDR2 FQGNSA. This CDR3 contains 13 residues. For the CDR3, the DNA is TGTGCCAGCAGCAGCCGACAGTGGGCCGGCTACACCTTC. Its protein is CASSSRQWAGYTF. The entire variable domain, with the rest obtained from reference TRBV7-2 and TRBJ1-2, is as follows: GAGVSQSPSNKVTEKGKDVELRCDPISGHTALYWYRQSLGQGLEFLIYFQGNSAPDKSGLPSDRFSAERTGGSVSTLTIQRTQQEDSAVYLCASSSRQWAGYTFGSGTRLTVV.

Written as DNA, the CDR3 is TGCAGTGTTCTTGGGGCTAGCGGGAACCGAGAGCAGTTCTTC. This translates into CSVLGASGNREQFF. The chain uses TRBV20-1 and TRBJ2-1, with TRBD2 matching 9 bases. Germline values: CDR1 DFQATT, CDR2 SNEGSKA (reference sequence). CDR3 length: 14 residues. J was trimmed by 10 bases and V by 7 bases; bases with no gene match: 14.

V gene TRBV27 combines with J gene TRBJ1-5, with TRBD1 as a possible D gene (5 bases). CDR3 length: 16 residues. The V gene's germline CDR1 is MNHEY and CDR2 SMNVEV (reference sequence). Deletions cut 6 bases from V and 0 bases from J, with 15 bases between. CDR3 nucleotide sequence: TGTGCCAGCAGCCCCAGGGCAGGTATTAGCAATCAGCCCCAGCATTTT. It specifies CASSPRAGISNQPQHF.

This clone has more than one count but fewer than ten. This chain uses TRBV20-1 with TRBJ1-2; D is unclear. The CDR3 has 13 residues. V dropped 3 bases and J dropped 1 base, with 9 bases sitting between them. Germline V gene data show CDR1 as DFQATT and CDR2 as SNEGSKA (reference sequence). The CDR3 protein is CSARIESNYGYTF. The CDR3, as DNA: TGCAGTGCTAGGATAGAGAGTAACTATGGCTACACCTTC.

The chain carries TRBV6-1 and TRBJ2-5, with unresolved D. The length of the CDR3 is 14 residues. Germline CDR1 and CDR2: MNHNS and SASEGT. The ends were cut back, 6 bases at V and 5 bases at J, with 16 bases in the middle. The CDR3 nucleotides are TGTGCCAGCAGCCAGGATCCCGGCGTCGAGACCCAGTACTTC. It encodes CASSQDPGVETQYF.

The gene calls are TRBV28 and TRBJ2-1, with TRBD1 as a possible D gene (6 bases). The V end was cut by 2 bases, the J end by 5 bases, with 16 bases between. The CDR3 totals 16 residues. Germline loops: CDR1 MDHEN, CDR2 SYDVKM. The CDR3 DNA reads TGTGCCAGCAGTTTACTCGGGCAGGGGCAACACAATGAGCAGTTCTTC. Protein: CASSLLGQGQHNEQFF. The full variable domain, its missing parts supplied by reference TRBV28 and TRBJ2-1, is DVKVTQSSRYLVKRTGEKVFLECVQDMDHENMFWYRQDPGLGLRLIYFSYDVKMKEKGDIPEGYSVSREKKERFSLILESASTNQTSMYLCASSLLGQGQHNEQFFGPGTRLTVL.

The DNA for the CDR3 is TGTGCCAGTAGGGGACAGGGGTCTGCCGGGGAGCTGTTTTTT. Encoded protein: CASRGQGSAGELFF. The chain is built from TRBV19 and TRBJ2-2, with 10 bases aligning to TRBD1. Germline V gene data show CDR1 as LNHDA and CDR2 as SQIVND (reference sequence). With V trimmed by 6 bases and J by 6 bases, 4 bases remained unmatched. The CDR3 loop spans 14 amino acids. The whole variable domain, remainder taken from reference TRBV19 and TRBJ2-2, is DGGITQSPKYLFRKEGQNVTLSCEQNLNHDAMYWYRQDPGQGLRLIYYSQIVNDFQKGDIAEGYSVSREKKESFPLTVTSAQKNPTAFYLCASRGQGSAGELFFGEGSRLTVL.

This clone was found a few times. This chain links TRBV6-9 with TRBJ1-1; D may be TRBD1 (5 bases). The CDR3 runs 15 residues. The ends were cut back, 4 bases at V and 4 bases at J, with 16 bases in the middle. CDR1 is MNHGY, CDR2 SVAAGI, per germline. CDR3 bases: TGTGCCAGCAGTTTCAACGTCCGGGGGTCCACTGAAGCTTTCTTT. Its protein product is CASSFNVRGSTEAFF.

Details on this clone: An end of the junction differs from the germline gene, which may be a read error. V usage is TRBV7-8 and J usage is TRBJ2-7; 7 positions match TRBD2. The CDR3 totals 15 residues. Germline CDR1 and CDR2: SGHVS and FQNEAQ. DNA of the CDR3: TGTGCCAGCAGCCTAGCGGAAGACAAATTCTACGAGCAGTACTTC. Translating it yields CASSLAEDKFYEQYF. The entire variable domain, with the rest obtained from reference TRBV7-8 and TRBJ2-7, is as follows: GAGVSQSPRYKVAKRGQDVALRCDPISGHVSLFWYQQALGQGPEFLTYFQNEAQLDKSGLPSDRFFAERPEGSVSTLKIQRTQQEDSAVYLCASSLAEDKFYEQYFGPGTRLTVT.

This chain connects TRBV3-1 to TRBJ2-7, with a weak D call TRBD2 (6 bases). The CDR3 runs 16 residues. Trimming stripped 3 bases from V and 4 bases from J, with 19 bases between. The germline gives CDR1 LGHDT, CDR2 YNNKEL (reference sequence). The CDR3 here is CASSHTRASAFYEQYF. CDR3 nucleotide sequence: TGTGCCAGCAGCCATACGAGGGCTAGCGCTTTTTACGAGCAGTACTTC.

This clone was detected only a few times. This chain uses TRBV6-6 with TRBJ1-2, with D unclear. V was shortened by 0 bases and J by 3 bases, with 14 bases between the two germline ends. CDR1 is MNHNY and CDR2 is SVGAGI in the germline V gene (reference sequence). The CDR3 contains 16 residues. In nucleotides, the CDR3 is TGTGCCAGCAGTTACTCGACGGCAGTTCCCGACTATGGCTACACCTTC. The encoded protein is CASSYSTAVPDYGYTF.